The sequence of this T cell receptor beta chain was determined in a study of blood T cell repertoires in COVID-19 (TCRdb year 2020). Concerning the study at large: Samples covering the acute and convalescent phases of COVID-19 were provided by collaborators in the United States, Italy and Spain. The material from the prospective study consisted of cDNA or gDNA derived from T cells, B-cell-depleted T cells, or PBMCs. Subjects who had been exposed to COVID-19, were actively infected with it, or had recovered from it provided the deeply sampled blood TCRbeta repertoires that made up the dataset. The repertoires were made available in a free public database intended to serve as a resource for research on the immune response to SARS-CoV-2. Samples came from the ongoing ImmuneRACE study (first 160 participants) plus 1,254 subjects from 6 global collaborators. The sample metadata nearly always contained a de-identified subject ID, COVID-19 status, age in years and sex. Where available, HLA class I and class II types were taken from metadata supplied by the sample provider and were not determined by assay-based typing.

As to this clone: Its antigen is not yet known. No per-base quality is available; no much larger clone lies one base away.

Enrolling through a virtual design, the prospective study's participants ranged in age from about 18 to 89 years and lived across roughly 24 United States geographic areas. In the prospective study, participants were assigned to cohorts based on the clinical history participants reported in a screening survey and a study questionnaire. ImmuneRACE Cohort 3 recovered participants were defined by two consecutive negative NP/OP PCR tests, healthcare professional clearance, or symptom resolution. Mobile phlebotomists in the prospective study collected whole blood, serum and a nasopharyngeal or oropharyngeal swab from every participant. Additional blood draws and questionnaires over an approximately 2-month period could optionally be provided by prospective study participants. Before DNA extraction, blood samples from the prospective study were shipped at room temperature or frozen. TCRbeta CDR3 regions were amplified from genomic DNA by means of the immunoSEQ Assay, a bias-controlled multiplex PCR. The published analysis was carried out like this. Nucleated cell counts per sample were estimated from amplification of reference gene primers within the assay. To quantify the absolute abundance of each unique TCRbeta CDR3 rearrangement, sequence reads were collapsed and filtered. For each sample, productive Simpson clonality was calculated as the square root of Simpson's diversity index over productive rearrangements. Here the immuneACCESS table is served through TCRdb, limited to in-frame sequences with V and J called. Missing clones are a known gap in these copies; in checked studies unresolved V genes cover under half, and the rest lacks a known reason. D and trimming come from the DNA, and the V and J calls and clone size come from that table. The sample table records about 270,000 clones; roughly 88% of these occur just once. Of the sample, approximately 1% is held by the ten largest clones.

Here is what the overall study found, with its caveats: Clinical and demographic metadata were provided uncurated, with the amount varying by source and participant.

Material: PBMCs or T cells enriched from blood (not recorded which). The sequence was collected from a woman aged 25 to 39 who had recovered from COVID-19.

The CDR3 sequence is CAISDGVVNTEAFF. The nucleotides read TGTGCCATCAGTGACGGGGTGGTGAACACTGAAGCTTTCTTT. The chain is made from TRBV10-3 and TRBJ1-1, with the identity of the D gene unclear. The germline V gene sets CDR1 to ENHRY and CDR2 to SYGVKD. From cysteine to phenylalanine, the CDR3 is 14 amino acids long. CDR3 DNA only is kept here, 42 bases in frame from base 1. A distance of 8 bases separates the germline ends of V and J, which lose 3 bases and 0 bases respectively.